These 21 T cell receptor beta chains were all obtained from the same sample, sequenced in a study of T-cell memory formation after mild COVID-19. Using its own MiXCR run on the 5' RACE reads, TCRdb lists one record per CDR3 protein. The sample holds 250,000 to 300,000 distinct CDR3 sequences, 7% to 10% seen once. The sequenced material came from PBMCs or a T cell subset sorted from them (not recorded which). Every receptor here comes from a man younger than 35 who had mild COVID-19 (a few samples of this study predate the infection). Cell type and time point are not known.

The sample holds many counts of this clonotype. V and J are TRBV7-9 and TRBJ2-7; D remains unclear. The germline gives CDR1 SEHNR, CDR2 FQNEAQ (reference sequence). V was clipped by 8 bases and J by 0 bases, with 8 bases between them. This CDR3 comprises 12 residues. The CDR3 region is CASVTSSYEQYF. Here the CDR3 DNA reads TGTGCCAGCGTGACGAGCTCCTACGAGCAGTACTTC.

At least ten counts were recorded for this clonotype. The CDR3 here is CASSSQGNTEAFF. In nucleotides, the CDR3 is TGTGCCAGCAGCTCGCAGGGGAACACTGAAGCTTTCTTT. This chain uses TRBV7-9 with TRBJ1-1, with D possibly being TRBD1 (5 bases). Germline V gene sequence: CDR1 SEHNR, CDR2 FQNEAQ (reference sequence). The CDR3 is 13 amino acids. The V end lost 4 bases, the J end lost 1 base, and 7 bases lay between the germline ends.

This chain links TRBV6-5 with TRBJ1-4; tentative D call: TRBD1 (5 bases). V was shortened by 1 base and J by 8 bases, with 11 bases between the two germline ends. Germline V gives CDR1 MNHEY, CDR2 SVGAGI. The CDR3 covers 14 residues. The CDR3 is CASSYWSGGEKLFF. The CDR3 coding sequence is TGTGCCAGCAGTTACTGGTCCGGGGGGGAAAAACTGTTTTTT.

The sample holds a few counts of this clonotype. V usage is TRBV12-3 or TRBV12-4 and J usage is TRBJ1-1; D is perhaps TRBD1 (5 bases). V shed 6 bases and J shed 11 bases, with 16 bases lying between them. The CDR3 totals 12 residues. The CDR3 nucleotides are TGTGCCAGCAGCTCCACAGGCGTGACGGCTTTCTTT. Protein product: CASSSTGVTAFF.

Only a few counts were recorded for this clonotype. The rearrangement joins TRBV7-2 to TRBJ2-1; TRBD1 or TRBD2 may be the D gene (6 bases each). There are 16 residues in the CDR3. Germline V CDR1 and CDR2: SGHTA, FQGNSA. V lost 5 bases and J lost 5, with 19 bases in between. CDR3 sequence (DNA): TGTGCCAGCAGCACGAGGCACGTGGGGGGCAACAATGAGCAGTTCTTC. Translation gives CASSTRHVGGNNEQFF.

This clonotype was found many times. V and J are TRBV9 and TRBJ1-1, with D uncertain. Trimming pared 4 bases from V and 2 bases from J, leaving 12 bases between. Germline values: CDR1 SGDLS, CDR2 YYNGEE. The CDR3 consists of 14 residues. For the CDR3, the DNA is TGTGCCAGCAGCTCGGACGGTAGAAACACTGAAGCTTTCTTT. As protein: CASSSDGRNTEAFF.

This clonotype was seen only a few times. CDR3 in amino acids: CASSYRGSRNQPQHF. CDR3 coding DNA: TGTGCCAGCAGTTACAGGGGATCCCGCAATCAGCCCCAGCATTTT. This chain uses TRBV6-5 with TRBJ1-5, with D perhaps matching TRBD1 (5 bases). Germline loops: CDR1 MNHEY, CDR2 SVGAGI. The CDR3 has 15 amino acids. Trimming cost V 2 bases and J 2 bases, with 10 bases left between them.

CDR3 amino acids: CASSFSGTYNEQFF. CDR3 coding DNA: TGTGCCAGCAGCTTCTCAGGAACATACAATGAGCAGTTCTTC. This chain joins TRBV7-2 and TRBJ2-1, with D unresolved. Germline CDR1 reads SGHTA; CDR2 reads FQGNSA. The CDR3 extends over 14 amino acids. Deletions cut 3 bases from V and 4 bases from J, with 10 bases between. Full variable domain (remainder filled in from reference TRBV7-2 and TRBJ2-1): GAGVSQSPSNKVTEKGKDVELRCDPISGHTALYWYRQSLGQGLEFLIYFQGNSAPDKSGLPSDRFSAERTGGSVSTLTIQRTQQEDSAVYLCASSFSGTYNEQFFGPGTRLTVL.

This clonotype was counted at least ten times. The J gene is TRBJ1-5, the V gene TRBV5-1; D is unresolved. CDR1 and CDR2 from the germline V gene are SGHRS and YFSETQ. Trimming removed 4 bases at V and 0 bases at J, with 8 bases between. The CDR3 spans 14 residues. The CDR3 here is CASSPGDSNQPQHF. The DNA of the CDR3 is TGCGCCAGCAGCCCGGGTGATAGCAATCAGCCCCAGCATTTT.

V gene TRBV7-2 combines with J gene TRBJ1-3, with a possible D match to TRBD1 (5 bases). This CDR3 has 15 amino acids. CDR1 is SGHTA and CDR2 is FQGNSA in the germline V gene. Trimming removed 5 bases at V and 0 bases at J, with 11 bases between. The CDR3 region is CASSKDRYSGNTIYF. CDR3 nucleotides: TGTGCCAGCAGCAAAGACAGATACTCTGGAAACACCATATATTTT. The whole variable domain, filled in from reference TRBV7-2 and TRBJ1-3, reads GAGVSQSPSNKVTEKGKDVELRCDPISGHTALYWYRQSLGQGLEFLIYFQGNSAPDKSGLPSDRFSAERTGGSVSTLTIQRTQQEDSAVYLCASSKDRYSGNTIYFGEGSWLTVV.

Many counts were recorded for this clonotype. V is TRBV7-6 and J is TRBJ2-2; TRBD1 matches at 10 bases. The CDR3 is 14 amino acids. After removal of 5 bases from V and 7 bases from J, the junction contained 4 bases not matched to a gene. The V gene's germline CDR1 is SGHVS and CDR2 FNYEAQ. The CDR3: CASSPGQGHGELFF. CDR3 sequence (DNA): TGTGCCAGCAGCCCGGGACAGGGGCACGGGGAGCTGTTTTTT.

The CDR3 DNA follows: TGTGCCAGCAGCCCACCCCGCGGGGGAGGAATCTATGGCTACACCTTC. It translates to CASSPPRGGGIYGYTF. This chain uses TRBV4-2 with TRBJ1-2; D possibly corresponds to TRBD1 (5 bases). Per the germline V gene, CDR1 is LGHNA and CDR2 is YNFKEQ. The CDR3 extends over 16 amino acids. V lost 4 bases, J lost 4 bases, and 19 bases lay in between.

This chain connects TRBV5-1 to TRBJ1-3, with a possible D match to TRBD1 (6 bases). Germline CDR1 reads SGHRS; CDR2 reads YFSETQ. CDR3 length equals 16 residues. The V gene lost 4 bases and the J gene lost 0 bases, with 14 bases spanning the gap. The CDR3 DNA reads TGCGCCAGCAGCCGTACCGTACAGGGCTCTGGAAACACCATATATTTT. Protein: CASSRTVQGSGNTIYF.

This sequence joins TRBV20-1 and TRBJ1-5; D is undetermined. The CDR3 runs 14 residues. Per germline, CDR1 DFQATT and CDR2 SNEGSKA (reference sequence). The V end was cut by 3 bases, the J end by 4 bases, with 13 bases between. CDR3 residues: CSARERVVNQPQHF. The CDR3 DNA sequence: TGCAGTGCTAGGGAAAGGGTGGTAAATCAGCCCCAGCATTTT.

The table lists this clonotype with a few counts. CDR3 sequence reads: CASSLLLASYEQYF. The CDR3 DNA follows: TGTGCCAGCAGCTTACTCCTCGCCTCCTACGAGCAGTACTTC. The V call is TRBV7-2, the J call TRBJ2-7; D remains unclear. V dropped 2 bases and J dropped 0 bases, with 8 bases sitting between them. CDR3 size: 14 residues. Germline V CDR1 and CDR2: SGHTA, FQGNSA.

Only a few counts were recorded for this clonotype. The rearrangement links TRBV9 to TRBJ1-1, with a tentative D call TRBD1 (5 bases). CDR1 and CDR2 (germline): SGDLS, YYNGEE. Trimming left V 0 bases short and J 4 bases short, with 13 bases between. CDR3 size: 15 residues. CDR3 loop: CASSVGHGGGTEAFF. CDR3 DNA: TGTGCCAGCAGCGTAGGCCATGGGGGGGGCACTGAAGCTTTCTTT.

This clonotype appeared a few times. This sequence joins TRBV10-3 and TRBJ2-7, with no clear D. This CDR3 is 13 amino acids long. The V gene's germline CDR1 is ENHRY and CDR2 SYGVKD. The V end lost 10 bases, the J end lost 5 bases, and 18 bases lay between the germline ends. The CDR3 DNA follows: TGTGCCACCTCAGACCCTGACATGAACGAGCAGTACGTC. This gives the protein CATSDPDMNEQYV.

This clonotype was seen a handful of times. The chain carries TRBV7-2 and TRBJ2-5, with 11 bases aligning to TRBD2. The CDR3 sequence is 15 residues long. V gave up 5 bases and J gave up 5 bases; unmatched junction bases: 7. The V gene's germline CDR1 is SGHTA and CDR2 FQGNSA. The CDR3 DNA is TGTGCCAGCAGCCCGGTAGCGGGGGGGACGGAGACCCAGTACTTC. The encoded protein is CASSPVAGGTETQYF.

This chain's CDR3 is CATQAGWSLDTQYF. The DNA for the CDR3 is TGTGCCACCCAAGCAGGGTGGTCGTTGGATACGCAGTATTTT. This chain connects TRBV28 to TRBJ2-3, with D maybe TRBD1 (5 bases). The CDR3 is made up of 14 amino acids. V was clipped by 10 bases and J by 6 bases, with 20 bases between them. Germline V lookup: CDR1 MDHEN, CDR2 SYDVKM.

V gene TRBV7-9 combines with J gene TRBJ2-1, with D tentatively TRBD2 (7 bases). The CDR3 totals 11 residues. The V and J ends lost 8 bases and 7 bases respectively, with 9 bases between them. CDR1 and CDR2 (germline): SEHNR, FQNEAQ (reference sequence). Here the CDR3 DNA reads TGTGCCAGCGCGGGGGCGAATGAGCAGTTCTTC. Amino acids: CASAGANEQFF.

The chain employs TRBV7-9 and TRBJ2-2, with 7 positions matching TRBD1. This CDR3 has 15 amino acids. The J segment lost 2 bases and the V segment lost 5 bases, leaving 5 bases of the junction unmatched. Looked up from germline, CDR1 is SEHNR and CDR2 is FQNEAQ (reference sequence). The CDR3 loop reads CASSGTGVNTGELFF. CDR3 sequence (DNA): TGTGCCAGCAGCGGCACAGGGGTCAACACCGGGGAGCTGTTTTTT.